This passage covers 32 T cell receptor beta chains from one sample sequenced in a study of cytomegalovirus exposure and HLA in healthy donors. Both 60 Vbeta primers and 13 Jbeta primers went into the PCR. TCRdb's copy holds only in-frame clones and misses some; the assay was immunoSEQ multiplex PCR. The table records over 150,000 clones, 80% of them present only once. What was sequenced was PBMCs. These receptors were taken from a young man in good health and CMV-seropositive.

This clone showed up just once. CDR3 region: CAWRGDRGLQYYGYTF. The CDR3 region has the DNA TGTGCCTGGAGAGGGGACAGGGGCCTACAATACTATGGCTACACCTTC. The V gene is TRBV30, the J gene TRBJ1-2; 10 nucleotides match TRBD1. Per the germline V gene, CDR1 is GTSNPN and CDR2 is SVGIG (reference sequence). Losses at the gene ends were 3 bases for V and 3 bases for J; bases not matched to a gene: 10. The CDR3 is 16 amino acids.

The V gene is TRBV6-6, the J gene TRBJ2-3; 7 nucleotides agree with TRBD1. CDR1 is MNHNY and CDR2 is SVGAGI in the germline V gene (reference sequence). The V gene end was trimmed by 6 bases and the J gene end by 6 bases; junction bases not matched to a gene: 12. This CDR3 comprises 15 residues. The CDR3 loop is CASSKGTASTDTQYF. The CDR3 DNA is TGTGCCAGCAGCAAGGGGACAGCCTCAACGGATACGCAGTATTTT.

V usage is TRBV7-8 and J usage is TRBJ1-2; D not certain. The CDR3 runs 14 residues. Trimming stripped 5 bases from V and 7 bases from J, with 17 bases between. Germline CDR1 and CDR2: SGHVS and FQNEAQ. CDR3 coding DNA: TGTGCCAGCAGCCCAGAGACCCCTCGGAGTGGCTACACCTTC. Translation gives CASSPETPRSGYTF.

CDR3 loop: CASSYMASSYNEQFF. DNA for the CDR3: TGTGCCAGCAGTTACATGGCTAGCTCCTACAATGAGCAGTTCTTC. J is TRBJ2-1 and V is TRBV6-6; no reliable D call. This CDR3 region has 15 residues. Germline V lookup: CDR1 MNHNY, CDR2 SVGAGI (reference sequence). V was shortened by 2 bases and J by 0 bases, with 8 bases between the two germline ends.

This clone was counted once. The chain combines TRBV27 with TRBJ2-7, with 11 bases aligning to TRBD2. J was trimmed by 4 bases and V by 2 bases; bases with no gene match: 1. The germline V gene encodes CDR1 MNHEY and CDR2 SMNVEV (reference sequence). This CDR3 is 14 amino acids long. The CDR3 spells CASSLRLAGYEQYF. DNA of the CDR3: TGTGCCAGCAGTTTACGACTAGCGGGATACGAGCAGTACTTC.

The rearrangement joins TRBV27 to TRBJ2-1, with TRBD1 identical over 7 bases. V gave up 2 bases and J gave up 5 bases; unmatched junction bases: 15. Germline V gene sequence: CDR1 MNHEY, CDR2 SMNVEV (reference sequence). CDR3 length: 18 amino acids. DNA for the CDR3: TGTGCCAGCAGTTTAGCATTAGTAAGGGGGCAGAATAACAATGAGCAGTTCTTC. Translation gives CASSLALVRGQNNNEQFF.

The CDR3 sequence is CSATGTGLSYGYTF. DNA for the CDR3: TGCAGCGCCACGGGGACAGGGCTTAGCTATGGCTACACCTTC. The rearrangement links TRBV29-1 to TRBJ1-2, with 9 bases matching TRBD1. This CDR3 comprises 14 residues. CDR1 and CDR2 from the germline V gene are SQVTM and ANQGSEA. V lost 7 bases to trimming and J lost 4 bases; unmatched junction nucleotides: 10. Looking up the rest from reference TRBV29-1 and TRBJ1-2 gives the full variable domain: SAVISQKPSRDICQRGTSLTIQCQVDSQVTMMFWYRQQPGQSLTLIATANQGSEATYESGFVIDKFPISRPNLTFSTLTVSNMSPEDSSIYLCSATGTGLSYGYTFGSGTRLTVV.

The rearrangement uses TRBV5-1 and TRBJ2-7; 9 bases align to TRBD2. The germline V gene encodes CDR1 SGHRS and CDR2 YFSETQ. V trimming: 2 bases; J trimming: 7 bases; junction bases outside the gene matches: 13. This CDR3 comprises 16 residues. This CDR3 reads CASSLPRPSGTREQYF. DNA of the CDR3: TGCGCCAGCAGCTTACCGAGGCCTAGCGGGACGAGGGAGCAGTACTTC. Supplemented by reference TRBV5-1 and TRBJ2-7, the full variable domain reads KAGVTQTPRYLIKTRGQQVTLSCSPISGHRSVSWYQQTPGQGLQFLFEYFSETQRNKGNFPGRFSGRQFSNSRSEMNVSTLELGDSALYLCASSLPRPSGTREQYFGPGTRLTVT.

The J gene is TRBJ2-1, the V gene TRBV11-2; 9 bases map to TRBD2. CDR1 SGHAT and CDR2 FQNNGV come from the germline V gene. The CDR3 length is 14 residues. V was pared by 6 bases and J by 9 bases, with 9 bases of the junction left unmatched. CDR3 in amino acids: CASSPRLAGLEQFF. Here the CDR3 DNA reads TGTGCCAGCAGTCCGAGGCTAGCGGGGCTTGAGCAGTTCTTC.

V is TRBV7-9 and J is TRBJ2-1; tentatively, D is TRBD1 (6 bases). From germline, CDR1 is SEHNR and CDR2 FQNEAQ (reference sequence). Trimming stripped 1 base from V and 5 bases from J, with 24 bases between. The length of the CDR3 is 19 residues. The CDR3 sequence: CASSLEGWGRALWDNEQFF. For the CDR3, the DNA is TGTGCCAGCAGCTTAGAAGGTTGGGGGCGGGCCCTATGGGACAATGAGCAGTTCTTC.

The chain joins TRBV5-4 to TRBJ2-3; perhaps TRBD2 as D (7 bases). Trimming took off 6 bases at V and 2 bases at J, with 16 bases between the two ends. Germline assignment: CDR1 SGHNT and CDR2 YYREEE (reference sequence). The CDR3 is 15 amino acids. CDR3 coding DNA: TGTGCCAGCATCATGAGGGGGAGGGCCACAGATACGCAGTATTTT. Translating gives CASIMRGRATDTQYF.

The CDR3 reads CASSQRTASTDTQYF. Here the CDR3 DNA reads TGCGCCAGCAGCCAAAGAACAGCTAGCACAGATACGCAGTATTTT. V and J are TRBV4-1 and TRBJ2-3, with D uncertain. The germline V gene has CDR1 MGHRA and CDR2 YSYEKL. The CDR3 contains 15 residues. With 2 bases removed from V and 0 bases from J, the gap between germline ends came to 9 bases.

V is TRBV27 and J is TRBJ2-2, with a possible D match to TRBD2 (6 bases). CDR1 and CDR2 from the germline V gene are MNHEY and SMNVEV (reference sequence). This CDR3 contains 16 residues. Deletions cut 5 bases from V and 2 bases from J, with 15 bases between. Here the CDR3 reads CASSKSAGTNTGELFF. The CDR3 region has the DNA TGTGCCAGCAGTAAATCAGCGGGTACTAACACCGGGGAGCTGTTTTTT.

The rearrangement uses TRBV27 and TRBJ1-6; D possibly corresponds to TRBD1 (6 bases). This CDR3 spans 17 amino acids. Trimming shortened V by 4 bases and J by 0 bases, and 13 bases separated the two germline ends. CDR1 and CDR2 (germline): MNHEY, SMNVEV (reference sequence). For the CDR3, the DNA is TGTGCCAGCAGTTCGGGGGGGCGGAGCTCCTATAATTCACCCCTCCACTTT. Amino acid sequence: CASSSGGRSSYNSPLHF.

The genes are TRBV19 and TRBJ2-7, with 7 bases that match TRBD1. The V gene end was trimmed by 5 bases and the J gene end by 3 bases; junction bases not matched to a gene: 4. The germline V gene encodes CDR1 LNHDA and CDR2 SQIVND (reference sequence). This CDR3 is built from 13 residues. Here the CDR3 DNA reads TGTGCCAGTAGTCAAACAGGGGTCTACGAGCAGTACTTC. This codes for CASSQTGVYEQYF.

The table lists this clone with a few counts. The V call is TRBV5-1, the J call TRBJ1-1; D remains unclear. CDR3 length: 13 amino acids. The V gene lost 0 bases and the J gene lost 3 bases, with 6 bases spanning the gap. From germline, CDR1 is SGHRS and CDR2 YFSETQ. CDR3 bases: TGCGCCAGCAGCTTGGAAGCGGACACTGAAGCTTTCTTT. Translating it yields CASSLEADTEAFF.

This clone has just a few counts. V usage is TRBV18 and J usage is TRBJ2-3, with unresolved D. CDR1 is KGHSH, CDR2 LQKENI, per germline. V gave up 1 base and J gave up 0 bases, with 8 bases separating them. CDR3 length equals 15 residues. CDR3 protein: CASSPLAASTDTQYF. The CDR3 nucleotides are TGTGCCAGCTCACCACTAGCCGCTAGCACAGATACGCAGTATTTT.

A single count supports this clone. The rearrangement links TRBV7-2 to TRBJ1-2; TRBD1 might be the D (5 bases). V gave up 1 base and J gave up 3 bases, with 12 bases separating them. Germline V gene sequence: CDR1 SGHTA, CDR2 FQGNSA. This CDR3 region has 15 residues. In nucleotides, the CDR3 is TGTGCCAGCAGCTTAGATTTTGACAGCCACTATGGCTACACCTTC. It is translated as CASSLDFDSHYGYTF.

The chain recombines TRBV4-2 with TRBJ2-1, with 9 bases aligning to TRBD2. V lost 5 bases and J lost 5; bases outside the gene matches: 4. The V gene's germline CDR1 is LGHNA and CDR2 YNFKEQ. This CDR3 region has 14 residues. This CDR3 reads CASSYSGGHNEQFF. DNA for the CDR3: TGTGCCAGCAGCTATAGCGGGGGCCACAATGAGCAGTTCTTC.

The V call is TRBV6-1, the J call TRBJ2-7; 7 nucleotides agree with TRBD1. Germline CDR1 and CDR2: MNHNS and SASEGT. With 6 bases clipped from V and 0 bases from J, the junction kept 5 bases outside the gene matches. CDR3 length: 14 residues. The chain's CDR3 is CASRGQLSSYEQYF. CDR3 coding DNA: TGTGCCAGCAGGGGACAGTTGAGCTCCTACGAGCAGTACTTC.

The CDR3 region is CASSLDRGSTEAFF. Written as DNA, the CDR3 is TGTGCCAGCAGCTTAGATCGGGGGAGCACTGAAGCTTTCTTT. The rearrangement joins TRBV7-9 to TRBJ1-1; maybe TRBD1 (5 bases). The CDR3 loop spans 14 amino acids. Trimming cost V 1 base and J 4 bases, with 10 bases left between them. Germline CDR1 reads SEHNR; CDR2 reads FQNEAQ (reference sequence).

The V and J genes are TRBV5-5 and TRBJ2-7, with TRBD1 matching 8 bases. V gave up 1 base and J gave up 4 bases; unmatched junction bases: 4. The CDR3 contains 14 residues. CDR1 SGHKS and CDR2 YYEKEE come from the germline V gene (reference sequence). CDR3 in amino acids: CASSLYDRGYEQYF. For the CDR3, the DNA is TGTGCCAGCAGCTTGTATGACAGGGGTTACGAGCAGTACTTC.

The V and J genes are TRBV12-5 and TRBJ2-3; 7 bases are shared with TRBD2. Germline trimming cut 0 bases from V and 1 base from J; bases unmatched to any gene: 7. CDR1 and CDR2 (germline): LGHNT, FRNRAP. The CDR3 length is 17 residues. The CDR3 region is CASGLVLGGSGTDTQYF. The CDR3 DNA reads TGTGCTAGTGGTTTGGTTCTCGGCGGGAGTGGCACAGATACGCAGTATTTT.

J is TRBJ2-7 and V is TRBV2; D gene ambiguous. Germline CDR1 reads SNHLY; CDR2 reads FYNNEI. Trimming took off 0 bases at V and 4 bases at J, with 7 bases between the two ends. The length of the CDR3 is 13 residues. The CDR3 is CASSEANKYEQYF. DNA for the CDR3: TGTGCCAGCAGTGAAGCAAACAAATACGAGCAGTACTTC.

This clone turned up a few times. The chain combines TRBV6-6 with TRBJ2-1; 8 nucleotides align to TRBD1. Looked up from germline, CDR1 is MNHNY and CDR2 is SVGAGI (reference sequence). This CDR3 region has 15 residues. V dropped 2 bases and J dropped 2; count of bases not matched to a gene: 2. The CDR3 protein is CASSYPGQAYNEQFF. As DNA, the CDR3 is TGTGCCAGCAGTTACCCGGGACAGGCCTACAATGAGCAGTTCTTC.

This chain connects TRBV19 to TRBJ1-2; D remains unclear. Trimming stripped 3 bases from V and 8 bases from J, with 13 bases between. CDR1 and CDR2 (germline): LNHDA, SQIVND (reference sequence). The CDR3 consists of 13 residues. For the CDR3, the DNA is TGTGCCAGTAGTATCCGGGAAAATGGAGGCTACACCTTC. This translates into CASSIRENGGYTF. Filled out from reference TRBV19 and TRBJ1-2, the complete variable domain reads DGGITQSPKYLFRKEGQNVTLSCEQNLNHDAMYWYRQDPGQGLRLIYYSQIVNDFQKGDIAEGYSVSREKKESFPLTVTSAQKNPTAFYLCASSIRENGGYTFGSGTRLTVV.

The sample holds a few counts of this clone. The chain links TRBV6-1 to TRBJ1-5, with TRBD1 as a possible D gene (6 bases). Per germline, CDR1 MNHNS and CDR2 SASEGT. The CDR3 totals 15 residues. V lost 7 bases to trimming and J lost 6 bases, with 19 bases between them. CDR3 sequence reads: CASIIDQGFSQPQHF. The CDR3 DNA reads TGTGCCAGCATCATAGACCAGGGGTTCAGTCAGCCCCAGCATTTT.

This clone was recorded only once. This chain uses TRBV15 with TRBJ1-1; D gene ambiguous. The CDR3 contains 12 residues. V lost 5 bases, J lost 1 base, and 5 bases lay in between. The V gene's germline CDR1 is LNHNV and CDR2 YYDKDF (reference sequence). The CDR3 is CATSEPNTEAFF. CDR3 nucleotide sequence: TGTGCCACCAGCGAGCCGAACACTGAAGCTTTCTTT. Together with reference TRBV15 and TRBJ1-1, the CDR3 gives the full variable domain: DAMVIQNPRYQVTQFGKPVTLSCSQTLNHNVMYWYQQKSSQAPKLLFHYYDKDFNNEADTPDNFQSRRPNTSFCFLDIRSPGLGDTAMYLCATSEPNTEAFFGQGTRLTVV.

This clone was seen a handful of times. This chain links TRBV7-9 with TRBJ2-5; 7 bases align to TRBD1. The germline gives CDR1 SEHNR, CDR2 FQNEAQ (reference sequence). Trimming removed 5 bases from V and 3 bases from J; junction bases left unmatched: 3. The CDR3 is 13 amino acids. The CDR3 is CASSPTGEETQYF. Here the CDR3 DNA reads TGTGCCAGCAGCCCTACAGGGGAAGAGACCCAGTACTTC.

The genes are TRBV5-1 and TRBJ2-1; TRBD2 might be the D (5 bases). Germline V gives CDR1 SGHRS, CDR2 YFSETQ. The length of the CDR3 is 15 residues. Trimming cost V 1 base and J 7 bases, with 15 bases left between them. The CDR3 sequence is CASSLILGKVNEQFF. The CDR3, as DNA: TGCGCCAGCAGCTTGATACTCGGGAAGGTAAATGAGCAGTTCTTC.

The chain carries TRBV9 and TRBJ2-7, with TRBD1 matching over 7 bases. CDR3 length: 14 residues. V dropped 0 bases and J dropped 3; count of bases not matched to a gene: 3. The germline CDR1 and CDR2 sequences are SGDLS and YYNGEE. CDR3 in DNA: TGTGCCAGCAGCGTAGGGGACAGAAACTACGAGCAGTACTTC. It translates to CASSVGDRNYEQYF.

The CDR3 nucleotides are TGTGCCAGCAAAGATAGGGAGAGCTCCTACAATGAGCAGTTCTTC. It translates to CASKDRESSYNEQFF. The V gene is TRBV6-5, the J gene TRBJ2-1; D might be TRBD2 (5 bases). CDR3 length: 15 amino acids. The germline V and J ends were trimmed by 7 bases and 0 bases, with 13 bases remaining between them. CDR1 and CDR2 (germline): MNHEY, SVGAGI.